This entry concerns a single T cell receptor (beta chain). The data were produced by immunoSEQ multiplex PCR, yet TCRdb's version contains in-frame clones alone and is incomplete. Of a few hundred thousand clones listed, roughly 91% are singletons. These data come from a study of blood T cell repertoires in COVID-19. CDR1 MDHEN and CDR2 SYDVKM come from the germline V gene. V lost 5 bases and J lost 1, with 14 bases in between. This CDR3 has 15 amino acids. The TCR originated in a woman aged 25 to 39 with COVID-19, enrolled during active disease. Sequencing was done on a sample of peripheral blood. V and J are TRBV28 and TRBJ1-1; D unresolved. The CDR3 bases are TGTGCCAGCAGTACCCGGTGGCAGGCGAACACTGAAGCTTTCTTT. Its translation: CASSTRWQANTEAFF. The full variable domain, its missing parts supplied by reference TRBV28 and TRBJ1-1, is DVKVTQSSRYLVKRTGEKVFLECVQDMDHENMFWYRQDPGLGLRLIYFSYDVKMKEKGDIPEGYSVSREKKERFSLILESASTNQTSMYLCASSTRWQANTEAFFGQGTRLTVV.